The sequence of this TCR beta chain was determined in a study of blood T cell repertoires in COVID-19. This CDR3 spans 15 amino acids. With 6 bases removed from V and 2 bases from J, the gap between germline ends came to 15 bases. Germline V gene sequence: CDR1 SGHTA, CDR2 FQGNSA. Clones were read by immunoSEQ multiplex PCR, and TCRdb kept only the in-frame ones, dropping some. The table records approximately 500,000 clones, 89% of them present only once. The TCR sequence derives from a man aged 18-30 years with COVID-19, enrolled during active disease. Material for sequencing was peripheral blood. This chain uses TRBV7-2 with TRBJ2-3; D might be TRBD1 (6 bases). This chain's CDR3 is CASRAGTLSTDTQYF. The CDR3 DNA reads TGTGCCAGCAGGGCCGGGACACTCTCCACAGATACGCAGTATTTT.